This TCR beta chain was sequenced in a study of blood T cells in healthy people across ages. Study as a whole: Per two T cells, template switching captured roughly one barcoded beta molecule.

The table lists this clonotype with a few counts. No antigen is known for it. A second roughly 6 to 11 cycle PCR used barcoded and J-beta primers. TCRdb passed the 5' RACE reads through MiXCR, listing each CDR3 protein once. The data show about 830,000 distinct CDR3 sequences, about three fifths seen once. Notes on the study in general: Among long-lived donors, naive CD4+ cells were more numerous and diversity higher than in aged donors.

The CDR3 sequence is 14 residues long. V trimming: 6 bases; J trimming: 1 base; junction bases outside the gene matches: 4. The study recruited healthy Caucasian donors from Russia who were aged about 6 to 95. This receptor was taken from a man aged 25-45 years in good health. V usage is TRBV12-3 or TRBV12-4 and J usage is TRBJ2-3; 7 bases fit TRBD2. The specimen sequenced was blood. The CDR3 sequence is CASRSGVGTDTQYF. The CDR3 DNA reads TGTGCCAGCAGGAGCGGGGTTGGCACAGATACGCAGTATTTT.